This T cell receptor (beta chain) was found in a study of OX40 agonist ivuxolimab in advanced cancers. Study outcomes and limitations: Clonal expansion was seen in CD4+ and CD8+ blood T cells by week 6 at 0.1 to 3.0 mg/kg.

Regarding this clone: Its antigen remains unknown.

The assay was immunoSEQ multiplex PCR, and TCRdb's table has in-frame clones only and misses some. The sample has approximately 57,000 clones; around 90% are singletons. The CDR3 runs 14 residues. Germline V gene lookup returns CDR1 LNHDA and CDR2 SQIVND (reference sequence). V lost 5 bases, J lost 5 bases, and 14 bases lay in between. The genes are TRBV19 and TRBJ2-3, with TRBD1 as a possible D gene (8 bases). The source was CD4+ or CD8+ T cells sorted from blood, collected in a trial of the OX40 agonist ivuxolimab. The receptor was isolated from an adult with an advanced solid tumor such as melanoma, head and neck, liver or kidney cancer. This CDR3 reads CASSSQGEGDTQYF. In nucleotides, the CDR3 is TGTGCCAGTAGTTCACAGGGGGAGGGAGATACGCAGTATTTT. Full variable domain (outside the CDR3, taken from reference TRBV19 and TRBJ2-3): DGGITQSPKYLFRKEGQNVTLSCEQNLNHDAMYWYRQDPGQGLRLIYYSQIVNDFQKGDIAEGYSVSREKKESFPLTVTSAQKNPTAFYLCASSSQGEGDTQYFGPGTRLTVL.